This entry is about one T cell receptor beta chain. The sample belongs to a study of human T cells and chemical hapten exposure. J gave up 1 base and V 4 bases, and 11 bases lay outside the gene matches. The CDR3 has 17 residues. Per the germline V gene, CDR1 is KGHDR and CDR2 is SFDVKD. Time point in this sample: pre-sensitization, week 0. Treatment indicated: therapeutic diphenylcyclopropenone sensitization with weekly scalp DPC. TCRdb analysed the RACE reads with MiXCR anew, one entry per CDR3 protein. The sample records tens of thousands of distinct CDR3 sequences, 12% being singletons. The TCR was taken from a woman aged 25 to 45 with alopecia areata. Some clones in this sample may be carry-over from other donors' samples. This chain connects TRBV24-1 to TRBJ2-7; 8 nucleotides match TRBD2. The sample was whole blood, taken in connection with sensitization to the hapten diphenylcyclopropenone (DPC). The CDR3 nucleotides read TGTGCCACCAGTGACCAACCGGGACTAGATTTATCCTACGAGCAGTACTTC. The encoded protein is CATSDQPGLDLSYEQYF.